The clone carrying this T cell receptor beta chain has only a few counts. The V gene end was trimmed by 0 bases and the J gene end by 0 bases; junction bases not matched to a gene: 8. CDR3 size: 20 residues. CDR1 and CDR2 from the germline V gene are KGHDR and SFDVKD. This record belongs to a study of blood T cell repertoires in COVID-19. Study-wide background: Italy, Spain and the United States were the sources of the convalescent and acute COVID-19 samples. PBMCs, B-cell-depleted T cells, or T cells were the source of the cDNA or gDNA that made up the material.

Study processing details: Nucleated cell counts were estimated from reference gene primer amplification. The repertoire was sequenced with immunoSEQ multiplex PCR; TCRdb's copy has only in-frame clones and lacks some. That table is the source of V, J and clone size, and D and trimming were worked out from the DNA. The data contain a few hundred thousand clones, 84% of them singletons. The TCR sequence derives from a woman aged 40 to 50 who had recovered from COVID-19. The rearrangement links TRBV24-1 to TRBJ1-3; 12 bases align to TRBD1. The material sequenced was peripheral blood. The CDR3 loop reads CATSDLGRDRGLSSGNTIYF. CDR3 DNA sequence: TGTGCCACCAGTGATTTGGGCCGGGACAGGGGGCTCTCCTCTGGAAACACCATATATTTT.